Each of the 25 T cell receptor beta chains below was sequenced from the same sample in a study of blood T cell repertoires in COVID-19. TCRdb keeps only in-frame clones here, not all; method: immunoSEQ multiplex PCR. The repertoire consists of under 250,000 clones, with approximately 83% occurring once and the leading ten covering about 3.2%. Source material: PBMCs or T cells enriched from blood (not recorded which). Receptor source: a woman aged 55-69 years who had recovered from COVID-19.

The chain employs TRBV19 and TRBJ1-5; 7 nucleotides match TRBD1. With 7 bases clipped from V and 8 bases from J, the junction kept 11 bases outside the gene matches. Germline lookup yields CDR1 LNHDA and CDR2 SQIVND (reference sequence). The CDR3 has 14 amino acids. CDR3 residues: CASKWVGGREPQHF. In DNA form, the CDR3 reads TGTGCCAGTAAATGGGTAGGGGGCAGGGAGCCCCAGCATTTT. Full variable domain (outside the CDR3, taken from reference TRBV19 and TRBJ1-5): DGGITQSPKYLFRKEGQNVTLSCEQNLNHDAMYWYRQDPGQGLRLIYYSQIVNDFQKGDIAEGYSVSREKKESFPLTVTSAQKNPTAFYLCASKWVGGREPQHFGDGTRLSIL.

The table lists this clone with a few counts. The rearrangement uses TRBV7-8 and TRBJ1-6, with 8 bases aligning to TRBD1. After removal of 5 bases from V and 9 bases from J, the junction contained 12 bases not matched to a gene. Germline-derived CDR1 and CDR2 are SGHVS and FQNEAQ. The CDR3 sequence is 16 residues long. DNA for the CDR3: TGTGCCAGCAGCCCAGGGACAGGACTTAGTGGTTCACCCCTCCACTTT. Its translation: CASSPGTGLSGSPLHF.

V gene TRBV7-2 combines with J gene TRBJ1-2; 9 nucleotides align to TRBD1. The CDR3 loop spans 16 amino acids. V trimming: 4 bases; J trimming: 6 bases; junction bases outside the gene matches: 12. Germline V gene lookup returns CDR1 SGHTA and CDR2 FQGNSA. The CDR3 reads CASSSNAGTGKHGYTF. The CDR3 DNA follows: TGTGCCAGCAGCTCGAACGCCGGGACAGGGAAGCATGGCTACACCTTC.

This clone was counted once. The gene calls are TRBV27 and TRBJ1-1; 8 bases agree with TRBD1. Germline loops: CDR1 MNHEY, CDR2 SMNVEV (reference sequence). V shed 3 bases and J 10 bases; nucleotides not matched to a gene: 4. This CDR3 is 12 amino acids long. CDR3 in DNA: TGTGCCAGCAGTTTCGGGACAGGCAGAGCTTTCTTT. Its translation: CASSFGTGRAFF.

The chain uses TRBV6-5 and TRBJ1-5; TRBD1 might be the D (5 bases). Deletions cut 8 bases from V and 2 bases from J, with 16 bases between. This CDR3 has 15 residues. Germline V lookup: CDR1 MNHEY, CDR2 SVGAGI. CDR3 sequence: CASAQQGSGNQPQHF. Written as DNA, the CDR3 is TGTGCCAGCGCACAGCAGGGTTCGGGCAATCAGCCCCAGCATTTT.

This clone was counted a single time. The chain recombines TRBV7-2 with TRBJ1-1; D ambiguous. The CDR3 totals 15 residues. V lost 3 bases and J 0 bases, leaving 11 bases between the germline ends. CDR1 and CDR2 (germline): SGHTA, FQGNSA. The DNA for the CDR3 is TGTGCCAGCAGCTTCGGACTTGGCATGAACACTGAAGCTTTCTTT. This sequence encodes CASSFGLGMNTEAFF.

V is TRBV19 and J is TRBJ1-2; 10 bases fit TRBD1. This CDR3 is built from 14 residues. CDR1 is LNHDA, CDR2 SQIVND, per germline (reference sequence). V shed 4 bases and J 4 bases; nucleotides not matched to a gene: 3. DNA for the CDR3: TGTGCCAGTAGTACGACAGGGGGCAGCTATGGCTACACCTTC. Protein: CASSTTGGSYGYTF.

The chain uses TRBV29-1 and TRBJ2-3, with TRBD2 identical over 11 bases. Germline V CDR1 and CDR2: SQVTM, ANQGSEA. V was pared by 7 bases and J by 0 bases, with 9 bases of the junction left unmatched. The CDR3 totals 16 residues. The CDR3: CSAHPGLAGSTDTQYF. In DNA form, the CDR3 reads TGCAGCGCCCACCCCGGACTAGCGGGTAGCACAGATACGCAGTATTTT.

The rearrangement links TRBV21-1 to TRBJ2-5; no check of the table's D call, TRBD1, against the DNA was made. TRBV21-1 is a known pseudogene. The CDR3 is 13 amino acids. CDR3 nucleotide sequence: TGTGCCCAGACAGGGGTAGTAACAGAGACCCAGTACTTC. Its translation is CAQTGVVTETQYF.

The CDR3 loop is CASSYSVTANYGYTF. The CDR3 bases are TGTGCCAGCAGTTACTCGGTTACAGCTAACTATGGCTACACCTTC. This chain connects TRBV6-5 to TRBJ1-2; D is uncertain. Germline values: CDR1 MNHEY, CDR2 SVGAGI. V lost 0 bases and J lost 0, with 8 bases in between. The CDR3 spans 15 residues.

The chain links TRBV7-2 to TRBJ2-2; tentative D call: TRBD1 (6 bases). Trimming took 5 bases from V and 1 from J, leaving 8 bases between them. The CDR3 covers 14 residues. Germline CDR1 is SGHTA and CDR2 is FQGNSA. This CDR3 reads CASSLGQNTGELFF. The CDR3 DNA reads TGTGCCAGCAGCCTGGGACAGAACACCGGGGAGCTGTTTTTT.

This chain joins TRBV27 and TRBJ2-2, with D perhaps matching TRBD1 (5 bases). There are 15 residues in the CDR3. V lost 5 bases and J 4 bases, leaving 14 bases between the germline ends. Germline-derived CDR1 and CDR2 are MNHEY and SMNVEV (reference sequence). The CDR3 sequence: CASSLHRIGTGELFF. The DNA of the CDR3 is TGTGCCAGCAGTCTTCACAGGATAGGCACCGGGGAGCTGTTTTTT.

The V call is TRBV5-1, the J call TRBJ2-7; possible D gene TRBD2, 5 bases. The germline gives CDR1 SGHRS, CDR2 YFSETQ. The germline V and J ends were trimmed by 4 bases and 0 bases, with 8 bases remaining between them. This CDR3 is built from 13 residues. The CDR3 bases are TGCGCCAGCAGCCCCGGGAACTCCTACGAGCAGTACTTC. Its translation is CASSPGNSYEQYF.

The rearrangement uses TRBV9 and TRBJ2-7; 7 nucleotides line up with TRBD1. Germline CDR1 SGDLS, CDR2 YYNGEE. V lost 4 bases, J lost 5 bases, and 15 bases stayed unmatched. This CDR3 spans 16 amino acids. The CDR3 nucleotides read TGTGCCAGCAGCCAAATTCCCGGGACAGCGAATAACGAGCAGTACTTC. Encoded protein: CASSQIPGTANNEQYF. Combining the CDR3 with reference TRBV9 and TRBJ2-7 gives the whole variable domain DSGVTQTPKHLITATGQRVTLRCSPRSGDLSVYWYQQSLDQGLQFLIQYYNGEERAKGNILERFSAQQFPDLHSELNLSSLELGDSALYFCASSQIPGTANNEQYFGPGTRLTVT.

The count of this clone is one. The chain links TRBV6-5 to TRBJ1-1; D may be TRBD1 (6 bases). Germline loops: CDR1 MNHEY, CDR2 SVGAGI. This CDR3 region has 12 residues. Deletions cut 7 bases from V and 5 bases from J, with 11 bases between. The CDR3: CASKGEGTEAFF. The CDR3 nucleotides are TGTGCCAGCAAGGGGGAAGGTACTGAAGCTTTCTTT.

The chain carries TRBV7-2 and TRBJ1-1; D is unresolved. CDR3 length: 12 amino acids. Germline V lookup: CDR1 SGHTA, CDR2 FQGNSA. Between the trimmed V and J ends, which lost 5 bases and 11 bases, there was a span of 15 bases. The CDR3 DNA follows: TGTGCCAGCAGCAACTCCACTTGGAGGGCTTTCTTT. The encoded protein is CASSNSTWRAFF.

In this sample, this clone turned up once. The chain links TRBV12-5 to TRBJ2-7; D remains ambiguous. Germline V gene sequence: CDR1 LGHNT, CDR2 FRNRAP. The CDR3 runs to 11 residues. V shed 6 bases and J shed 2 bases, with 5 bases lying between them. CDR3 amino acids: CASGSAYEQYF. CDR3 bases: TGTGCTAGTGGATCCGCCTACGAGCAGTACTTC.

The CDR3 DNA sequence: TGTGCCAGCAGCCTCGAGGGCAACTATGGCTACACCTTC. It translates to CASSLEGNYGYTF. The chain links TRBV3-1 (or the pseudogene TRBV3-2) to TRBJ1-2; D gene ambiguous. V shed 4 bases and J shed 2 bases, with 8 bases lying between them. CDR1 and CDR2 from the germline V gene are LGHDT and YNNKEL (reference sequence). The CDR3 length is 13 residues.

The chain is built from TRBV25-1 and TRBJ2-5; possibly TRBD1 for D (6 bases). The CDR3 has 13 amino acids. Per germline, CDR1 MGHDK and CDR2 SYGVNS. The V and J ends lost 6 bases and 1 base respectively, with 9 bases between them. The CDR3 spells CASSRDTQETQYF. The CDR3 DNA sequence: TGTGCCAGCAGCCGGGACACCCAAGAGACCCAGTACTTC.

The rearrangement joins TRBV9 to TRBJ1-3; tentatively, D is TRBD1 (5 bases). Germline values: CDR1 SGDLS, CDR2 YYNGEE. The CDR3 sequence is 14 residues long. Between the trimmed V and J ends, which lost 4 bases and 4 bases, there was a span of 12 bases. The CDR3 reads CASSQGLEGNTIYF. The CDR3 nucleotides are TGTGCCAGCAGCCAGGGCCTCGAAGGAAACACCATATATTTT. The full variable domain, in which reference TRBV9 and TRBJ1-3 provide the parts outside the CDR3, is DSGVTQTPKHLITATGQRVTLRCSPRSGDLSVYWYQQSLDQGLQFLIQYYNGEERAKGNILERFSAQQFPDLHSELNLSSLELGDSALYFCASSQGLEGNTIYFGEGSWLTVV.

V and J are TRBV12-3 or TRBV12-4 and TRBJ1-2; D is possibly TRBD1 (5 bases). The V gene lost 6 bases and the J gene lost 6 bases, with 14 bases spanning the gap. The CDR3 totals 13 residues. CDR3 DNA: TGTGCCAGCAGCTCTGACCAGGGCCATGGCTACACCTTC. Its translation is CASSSDQGHGYTF.

The J gene is TRBJ1-1, the V gene TRBV15; D unclear. Trimming took off 0 bases at V and 0 bases at J, with 14 bases between the two ends. The CDR3 sequence is 17 residues long. CDR1 is LNHNV, CDR2 YYDKDF, per germline (reference sequence). CDR3 region: CATSRDGGEGMNTEAFF. CDR3 coding DNA: TGTGCCACCAGCAGAGATGGCGGGGAGGGAATGAACACTGAAGCTTTCTTT.

The chain employs TRBV5-1 and TRBJ2-1; 13 positions agree with TRBD2. The CDR3 extends over 15 amino acids. The germline V gene has CDR1 SGHRS and CDR2 YFSETQ. Trimming at V came to 4 bases and at J to 5 bases, leaving 3 bases not matched to a gene. The CDR3 is CASSPGLAGNNEQFF. For the CDR3, the DNA is TGCGCCAGCAGCCCGGGACTAGCGGGGAACAATGAGCAGTTCTTC.

The chain employs TRBV7-2 and TRBJ1-1; possible D gene TRBD1, 5 bases. Germline-derived CDR1 and CDR2 are SGHTA and FQGNSA. The CDR3 totals 15 residues. With 4 bases removed from V and 0 bases from J, the gap between germline ends came to 12 bases. CDR3 in DNA: TGTGCCAGCAGCTCTGGGACTTCCTTGAACACTGAAGCTTTCTTT. Protein sequence: CASSSGTSLNTEAFF.

This rearrangement joins TRBV25-1 to TRBJ2-2; the D gene is possibly TRBD1 (6 bases). V dropped 5 bases and J dropped 6 bases, with 16 bases sitting between them. The CDR3 length is 15 residues. The V gene's germline CDR1 is MGHDK and CDR2 SYGVNS. Here the CDR3 DNA reads TGTGCCAGCAGTCAAGAGGACAGAACCGCCGGGGAGCTGTTTTTT. This codes for CASSQEDRTAGELFF.